This entry lists 16 T cell receptor beta chains sequenced from one sample in a study of cytomegalovirus exposure and HLA in healthy donors. Use of 60 Vbeta and 13 Jbeta primers characterized the PCR. Assay: immunoSEQ multiplex PCR; the TCRdb copy retains only in-frame clones and omits some. The sample contains 90,000 to 140,000 clones, 65% to 80% of which appear only once. Sequenced: PBMCs. The receptors shown here come from a male donor in good health and CMV-seronegative.

The J gene is TRBJ1-1, the V gene TRBV2, with D uncertain. Germline V gives CDR1 SNHLY, CDR2 FYNNEI. There are 13 residues in the CDR3. V shed 7 bases and J shed 1 base, with 10 bases lying between them. CDR3 in amino acids: CASTGFQNTEAFF. In DNA, the CDR3 is TGTGCCAGCACTGGCTTCCAGAACACTGAAGCTTTCTTT.

This chain connects TRBV18 to TRBJ2-5; the match to TRBD1 covers 10 bases. The germline V gene encodes CDR1 KGHSH and CDR2 LQKENI. The length of the CDR3 is 15 residues. J lost 4 bases, V lost 2 bases, and 4 bases had no gene match. The CDR3 region has the DNA TGTGCCAGCTCACCAAGGGACAGGGGACGAGAGACCCAGTACTTC. Translated: CASSPRDRGRETQYF.

CDR3 DNA sequence: TGTGCCAGCAGCGCGGTGACCTCCGCTAGCACAGATACGCAGTATTTT. Translated, it gives CASSAVTSASTDTQYF. The gene calls are TRBV5-4 and TRBJ2-3; D call uncertain. Germline CDR1 SGHNT, CDR2 YYREEE (reference sequence). Trimming cost V 4 bases and J 0 bases, with 15 bases left between them. The CDR3 is 16 residues long.

The J gene is TRBJ2-5, the V gene TRBV7-8, with a tentative D call TRBD2 (5 bases). The J call could be wrong; TRBJ2-7 is a better fit for the DNA end. The germline gives CDR1 SGHVS, CDR2 FQNEAQ. The CDR3 length is 16 residues. In DNA, the CDR3 is TGTGCCAGCAGCTTACAAGGACTCTATAGCTCCTACGAGCAGTACTTC. Its protein product is CASSLQGLYSSYEQYF.

This chain connects TRBV15 to TRBJ2-3, with TRBD2 identical over 14 bases. J gave up 0 bases and V 2 bases, and 4 bases lay outside the gene matches. Germline CDR1 reads LNHNV; CDR2 reads YYDKDF (reference sequence). The CDR3 consists of 18 residues. The CDR3 sequence is CATSRRLAGGPSTDTQYF. The CDR3 coding sequence is TGTGCCACCAGCAGAAGACTAGCGGGAGGGCCTAGCACAGATACGCAGTATTTT.

The chain carries TRBV11-2 and TRBJ2-3; perhaps TRBD2 as D (5 bases). Germline CDR1 reads SGHAT; CDR2 reads FQNNGV. The CDR3 has 16 residues. V lost 1 base and J 7 bases, leaving 18 bases between the germline ends. The chain's CDR3 is CASSLGSRIETNTQYF. The CDR3, as DNA: TGTGCCAGCAGCTTAGGTTCCCGAATAGAGACTAATACGCAGTATTTT.

The V call is TRBV19, the J call TRBJ2-3; D gene unclear. CDR3 length: 12 residues. The germline V and J ends were trimmed by 5 bases and 2 bases, with 5 bases remaining between them. Germline V gene sequence: CDR1 LNHDA, CDR2 SQIVND (reference sequence). The CDR3 here is CASSFSTDTQYF. CDR3 sequence (DNA): TGTGCCAGTAGTTTCTCCACAGATACGCAGTATTTT.

This chain joins TRBV18 and TRBJ1-1; D perhaps matches TRBD1 (6 bases). The CDR3 runs to 13 residues. The germline V gene encodes CDR1 KGHSH and CDR2 LQKENI. V was trimmed by 8 bases and J by 1 base, leaving 11 bases between them. The DNA of the CDR3 is TGTGCCAGCGGGATACAGGGGAACACTGAAGCTTTCTTT. This translates into CASGIQGNTEAFF.

The chain has TRBV5-1 and TRBJ2-7; 9 nucleotides agree with TRBD2. With V trimmed by 4 bases and J by 3 bases, 8 bases remained unmatched. Per the germline V gene, CDR1 is SGHRS and CDR2 is YFSETQ. This CDR3 is built from 15 residues. The CDR3 region is CASSVSGRSLYEQYF. As DNA, the CDR3 is TGCGCCAGCAGCGTGAGCGGGAGGAGCCTCTACGAGCAGTACTTC. Full variable domain (rest looked up from reference TRBV5-1 and TRBJ2-7): KAGVTQTPRYLIKTRGQQVTLSCSPISGHRSVSWYQQTPGQGLQFLFEYFSETQRNKGNFPGRFSGRQFSNSRSEMNVSTLELGDSALYLCASSVSGRSLYEQYFGPGTRLTVT.

The V gene is TRBV29-1, the J gene TRBJ1-2; TRBD1 matches 9 bases. CDR3 length: 15 residues. With V trimmed by 6 bases and J by 6 bases, 14 bases remained unmatched. Germline CDR1 reads SQVTM; CDR2 reads ANQGSEA. This CDR3 is CSVGEGGQGYDGYTF. The CDR3 nucleotides read TGCAGCGTGGGGGAGGGCGGACAGGGGTACGATGGCTACACCTTC.

The chain joins TRBV2 to TRBJ2-5; D uncertain. Judging by the DNA end, TRBJ2-7 fits better; the J call may be wrong. Germline V lookup: CDR1 SNHLY, CDR2 FYNNEI. CDR3 length equals 15 residues. The CDR3 region is CASKNSGIPPYEQYF. In nucleotides, the CDR3 is TGTGCCAGTAAAAACAGTGGTATCCCCCCCTACGAGCAGTACTTC.

The V gene is TRBV29-1, the J gene TRBJ2-5, with D maybe TRBD1 (6 bases). Germline loops: CDR1 SQVTM, CDR2 ANQGSEA. There are 16 residues in the CDR3. V lost 6 bases to trimming and J lost 4 bases, with 24 bases between them. The CDR3 reads CSVHRPPPYRVETQYF. CDR3 nucleotides: TGCAGCGTCCATCGACCGCCCCCCTACAGGGTAGAGACCCAGTACTTC. Full variable domain (outside the CDR3, taken from reference TRBV29-1 and TRBJ2-5): SAVISQKPSRDICQRGTSLTIQCQVDSQVTMMFWYRQQPGQSLTLIATANQGSEATYESGFVIDKFPISRPNLTFSTLTVSNMSPEDSSIYLCSVHRPPPYRVETQYFGPGTRLLVL.

The chain joins TRBV28 to TRBJ1-5; unclear D gene. V lost 9 bases and J lost 3, with 9 bases in between. This CDR3 has 12 amino acids. CDR1 and CDR2 (germline): MDHEN, SYDVKM. The CDR3 reads CASLRDNQPQHF. The CDR3 DNA is TGTGCCAGTCTTCGAGACAATCAGCCCCAGCATTTT.

The rearrangement joins TRBV29-1 to TRBJ1-5; TRBD1 agrees at 7 bases. The CDR3 covers 13 residues. The J segment lost 1 base and the V segment lost 6 bases, leaving 3 bases of the junction unmatched. CDR1 and CDR2 (germline): SQVTM, ANQGSEA. The CDR3 here is CSVADRSNQPQHF. DNA of the CDR3: TGCAGCGTCGCGGACAGGAGCAATCAGCCCCAGCATTTT.

The chain links TRBV4-3 to TRBJ2-2; D perhaps matches TRBD2 (6 bases). V lost 0 bases, J lost 8 bases, and 25 bases lay in between. The CDR3 has 19 residues. CDR1 is LGHNA, CDR2 YSLEER, per germline. This CDR3 is CASSQDLARGQGGLGELFF. As DNA, the CDR3 is TGCGCCAGCAGCCAAGATTTAGCACGCGGGCAGGGAGGCTTGGGGGAGCTGTTTTTT.

The J gene is TRBJ2-1, the V gene TRBV30; D gene ambiguous. The CDR3 is made up of 13 amino acids. The V gene's germline CDR1 is GTSNPN and CDR2 SVGIG (reference sequence). Deletions cut 1 base from V and 7 bases from J, with 11 bases between. This chain's CDR3 is CAWSGNSQNEQFF. In DNA form, the CDR3 reads TGTGCCTGGAGTGGGAACAGCCAAAATGAGCAGTTCTTC. The complete variable domain, with remaining parts taken from reference TRBV30 and TRBJ2-1, reads SQTIHQWPATLVQPVGSPLSLECTVEGTSNPNLYWYRQAAGRGLQLLFYSVGIGQISSEVPQNLSASRPQDRQFILSSKKLLLSDSGFYLCAWSGNSQNEQFFGPGTRLTVL.